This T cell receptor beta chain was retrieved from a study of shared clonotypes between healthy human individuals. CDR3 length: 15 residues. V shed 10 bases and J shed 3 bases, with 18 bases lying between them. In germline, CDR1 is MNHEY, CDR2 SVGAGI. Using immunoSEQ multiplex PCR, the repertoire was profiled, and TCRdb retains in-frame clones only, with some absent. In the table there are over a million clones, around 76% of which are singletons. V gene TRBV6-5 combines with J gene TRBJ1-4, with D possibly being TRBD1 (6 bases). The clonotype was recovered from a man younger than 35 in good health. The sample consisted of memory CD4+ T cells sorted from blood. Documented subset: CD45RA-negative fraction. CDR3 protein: CATKSTGAANEKLFF. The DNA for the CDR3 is TGTGCCACCAAATCGACGGGGGCGGCTAATGAAAAACTGTTTTTT.